This T cell receptor (beta chain) is from a study of T cell responses to AZD1222 COVID-19 vaccine. Clones were sequenced by immunoSEQ multiplex PCR, and TCRdb holds only the in-frame ones, with some missing. The sample includes about 140,000 clones, around 92% seen only once; the top ten take roughly an eighth. Study-wide points: Per reports, nearly half of all spike-specific TCRs target regions that are unmutated in variants. Vaccine-associated CD4 TCRs spanned spike, dominant at 160-218 and 743-854. Donors in the cohort were predominantly white British and more often female, and clonal diversity was possibly underestimated. Baseline serology detected seropositivity in only a handful of AZD1222 recipients.

Remarks on this clone: Its antigen is still unknown.

The sample here was peripheral blood, taken after recovery from COVID-19. This receptor was taken from an adult who had recovered from COVID-19.

The CDR3 sequence: CASSPMADRTGELFF. The DNA for the CDR3 is TGTGCCAGCAGCCCCATGGCGGACCGCACCGGGGAGCTGTTTTTT. This sequence joins TRBV6-5 and TRBJ2-2; no clear D gene. The CDR3 is made up of 15 amino acids. Trimming removed 6 bases from V and 4 bases from J, with 15 bases in between. CDR1 MNHEY and CDR2 SVGAGI come from the germline V gene.